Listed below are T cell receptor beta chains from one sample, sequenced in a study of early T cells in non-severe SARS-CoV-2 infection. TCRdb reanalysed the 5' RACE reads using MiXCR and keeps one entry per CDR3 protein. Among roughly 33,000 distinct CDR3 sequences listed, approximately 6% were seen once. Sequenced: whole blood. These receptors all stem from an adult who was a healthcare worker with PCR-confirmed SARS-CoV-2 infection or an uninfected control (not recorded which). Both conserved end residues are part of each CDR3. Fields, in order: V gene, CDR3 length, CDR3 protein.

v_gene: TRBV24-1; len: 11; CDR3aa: CATSDLSGYTF
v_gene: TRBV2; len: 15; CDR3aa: CASSIRDRVYNEQFF
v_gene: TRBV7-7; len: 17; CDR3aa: CASSSSPPSCEVDGYTF
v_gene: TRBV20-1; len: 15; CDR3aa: CSAAPTGQGYNEQFF
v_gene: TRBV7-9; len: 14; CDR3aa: CASSSPLRQAKWYF
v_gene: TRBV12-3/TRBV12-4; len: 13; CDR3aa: CASSFRGSYGYTF
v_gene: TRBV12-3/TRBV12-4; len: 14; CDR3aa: CASRGTGGNEKLFF
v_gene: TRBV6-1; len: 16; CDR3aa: CASSKDRGRGNQPQHF
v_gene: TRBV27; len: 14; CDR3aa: CASSSTGRVKPQHF
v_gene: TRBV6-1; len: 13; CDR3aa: CASSAYRKETQYF
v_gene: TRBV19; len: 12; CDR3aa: CASSIDQLGYTF
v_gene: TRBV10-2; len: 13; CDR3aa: CATGEVKNNEQFF
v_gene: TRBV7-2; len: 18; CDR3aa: CASSQSKGLAGGADTQYF
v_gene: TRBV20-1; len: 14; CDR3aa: CSARDLLSADTQYF
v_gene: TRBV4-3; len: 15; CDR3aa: CASSPRGSGNGEQFF
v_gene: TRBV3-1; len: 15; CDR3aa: CASSRRGVGTDTQYF
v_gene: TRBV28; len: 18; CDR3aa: CASSPPGLAGLWWGEQYF
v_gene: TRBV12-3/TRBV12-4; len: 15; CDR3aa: CASSFRTGGRETQYF
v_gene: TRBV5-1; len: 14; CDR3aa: CVSSLVAPPETQYF
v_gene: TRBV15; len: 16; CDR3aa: CATSPRTSGSIETQYF